Listed below are T cell receptor beta chains from one sample, sequenced in a study of blood T cell repertoires in COVID-19. Repertoires were generated with immunoSEQ multiplex PCR, while TCRdb's copy carries only in-frame clones and drops some. The table has 210,000 or so clones, 80% to 90% seen once. Source material: peripheral blood. These receptor sequences come from a man aged 50 to 60 with acute or convalescent COVID-19. CDR3s include the opening cysteine and the closing phenylalanine or tryptophan. The order of the fields is V gene, clone size, D gene, J gene, CDR3 DNA, CDR3 protein. A D gene is named only where the DNA matches it firmly. Only part of the rows carry a size: once, few, many, or a class if the clone is expanded.

TRBV10-3,few,TRBD1,TRBJ1-4,TGTGCCATCAGTGAGCAACAGGGGTATGGTGAAAAACTGTTTTTT,CAISEQQGYGEKLFF
TRBV6-1,-,TRBD1,TRBJ1-1,TGTGCCAGCGGCGTCGACAGGGTGAACACTGAAGCTTTCTTT,CASGVDRVNTEAFF
TRBV30,-,-,TRBJ1-2,TGTGCCTGGAGTGGGACATCCTCCTGGGGTGGCTACACCTTC,CAWSGTSSWGGYTF
TRBV6-6,-,TRBD1,TRBJ2-2,TGTGCCAGCAGTTCCAGGACAGGGCGTACCGGGGAGCTGTTTTTT,CASSSRTGRTGELFF
TRBV18,-,TRBD1,TRBJ1-1,TGTGCCAGCTCACCAGACAGGGCGAACACTGAAGCTTTCTTT,CASSPDRANTEAFF
TRBV7-9,-,TRBD1,TRBJ2-7,TGTGCCAGCAGCTTGGGACAGTTCTCCTACGAGCAGTACTTC,CASSLGQFSYEQYF
TRBV18,-,TRBD2,TRBJ2-4,TGTGCCAGCTCACCTGGAGGGAGGGGATCCAAAAACATTCAGTACTTC,CASSPGGRGSKNIQYF
TRBV29-1,-,-,TRBJ1-1,TGCAGCGTTGACCCCGGAGGGAGGGTCACTGAAGCTTTCTTT,CSVDPGGRVTEAFF
TRBV6-6,-,-,TRBJ1-2,TGTGCCAGCAGTCCCACGAGCTATGGCTACACCTTC,CASSPTSYGYTF
TRBV6-1,-,-,TRBJ1-1,TGTGCCAGCAGTGAAGCCCCCCCGGGGGCTGAAGCTTTCTTT,CASSEAPPGAEAFF
TRBV18,-,TRBD1,TRBJ1-1,TGTGCCAGCTCATCGGGGACAGCGAGGGGAGAAGCTTTCTTT,CASSSGTARGEAFF
TRBV18,-,TRBD1,TRBJ1-5,TGTGCCAGCTCACCAACAGGGGGGAATCAGCCCCAGCATTTT,CASSPTGGNQPQHF
TRBV5-1,once,-,TRBJ1-6,TGCGCCAGCAGCCGGGGGGGTATGTCCTATAATTCACCCCTCCACTTT,CASSRGGMSYNSPLHF
TRBV10-3,-,-,TRBJ1-1,TGTGCCATCAGGGAGACAGGAGCCTGGACTGAAGCTTTCTTT,CAIRETGAWTEAFF
TRBV5-4,-,-,TRBJ1-2,TGTGCCAGCAGCACCCCCCAGGCCGGAGCGGAGAGCACCTTC,CASSTPQAGAESTF
TRBV4-2,-,TRBD2,TRBJ2-1,TGTGCCAGCAGCCAATCCACGACTAGCCTGGGCTCCTACAATGAGCAGTTCTTC,CASSQSTTSLGSYNEQFF
TRBV6-5,-,TRBD1,TRBJ1-5,TGTGCCAGCAGCCCCGACAGGGAGGTCAATCAGCCCCAGCATTTT,CASSPDREVNQPQHF
TRBV13,-,-,TRBJ1-5,TGTGCCAGCAGCTTATCGGGTGTGGGGCATCAGCCCCAGCATTTT,CASSLSGVGHQPQHF
TRBV27,-,TRBD1,TRBJ1-1,TGTGCCAGCAGTTTTACAGGGGGGAAGAACACTGAAGCTTTCTTT,CASSFTGGKNTEAFF
TRBV5-4,-,TRBD1,TRBJ2-2,TGTGCCGGACAGGGGGGTTACACCGGGGAGCTGTTTTTT,CAGQGGYTGELFF
TRBV19,-,TRBD1,TRBJ1-5,TGTGCCAGTAGTCCACAGGGGAGCAATCAGCCCCAGCATTTT,CASSPQGSNQPQHF
TRBV7-2,-,TRBD1,TRBJ2-7,TGTGCCAGCAGCTTCCAACGATTCACAGGGGAAAGGATTGGCTACGAGCAGTACTTC,CASSFQRFTGERIGYEQYF
TRBV15,-,-,TRBJ1-2,TGTGCCACCAGCAGAGATAGACCAGGGGATAACTATGGCTACACCTTC,CATSRDRPGDNYGYTF
TRBV9,-,TRBD1,TRBJ2-1,TGTGCCAGCAGCGCTGGGACAGCATCCTACAATGAGCAGTTCTTC,CASSAGTASYNEQFF
TRBV29-1,-,TRBD1,TRBJ1-1,TGCAGCGCTAGGACAGGCCTGAACACTGAAGCTTTCTTT,CSARTGLNTEAFF
TRBV5-1,-,-,TRBJ1-6,TGCGCCAGCAGCTTGGCCCTTCGCCTATATTCACCCCTCCACTTT,CASSLALRLYSPLHF
TRBV6-5,-,-,TRBJ1-2,TGTGCCAGCAGTTATCCGGGGGGCTTGGATGGCTACACCTTC,CASSYPGGLDGYTF
TRBV7-2,-,TRBD1,TRBJ1-1,TGTGCCAGCAGCTTAGCCTTTCCCGGACAGGGGGGTGAAGCTTTCTTT,CASSLAFPGQGGEAFF
TRBV27,-,-,TRBJ1-5,TGTGCCAGCAGTTTATCGCCTACGAATCAGCCCCAGCATTTT,CASSLSPTNQPQHF
TRBV12-3/TRBV12-4,-,-,TRBJ1-2,TGTGCCAGCAGTTTACCGGGGTGGGGTGGCTACACCTTC,CASSLPGWGGYTF
TRBV6-2/TRBV6-3,-,TRBD1,TRBJ1-1,TGTGCCAGCAGCCCCACGGGCAGGGGGCGGGACACTGAAGCTTTCTTT,CASSPTGRGRDTEAFF
TRBV7-9,-,TRBD2,TRBJ2-3,TGTGCCAGCAGCCCGGGACTAGCGGGGGGGACGCAGTATTTT,CASSPGLAGGTQYF
TRBV5-8,-,-,TRBJ2-2,TGTGCCAGCAGCTTGCGCCGCAGGGCCCTCACCGGGGAGCTGTTTTTT,CASSLRRRALTGELFF
TRBV18,-,TRBD1,TRBJ2-1,TGTGCCAGCTCACCGGACAGGGGGTTATCCTACAATGAGCAGTTCTTC,CASSPDRGLSYNEQFF
TRBV19,-,TRBD1,TRBJ1-5,TGTGCCAGTAGTAGGGGACAGAACCAGGGCCAGCCCCAGCATTTT,CASSRGQNQGQPQHF
TRBV6-6,few,TRBD2,TRBJ2-1,TGTGCCAGCAGACCCCGGACTAGCGGGGACCTATTTGAGCAGTTCTTC,CASRPRTSGDLFEQFF